This TCR beta chain was sequenced for a study of cytomegalovirus exposure and HLA in healthy donors. Study-wide context: In a previous analysis, approximately 110 million unique TCR beta sequences were found from some 180 million T cells. Falling in the Caucasian-associated ancestry cluster were 81% of approximately 400 genotyped donors.

Researchers ran the PCR with 60 Vbeta and 13 Jbeta primers. Some clones are missing from TCRdb's copy, which holds only in-frame ones; the method was immunoSEQ multiplex PCR. The table shows roughly 130,000 clones, with around two thirds occurring only once. The source of this sequence is a woman in her thirties or forties in good health and CMV-seropositive. The sample comprised PBMCs.

The CDR3, as DNA: TGCGCCAGCATTCCGGGGGAGAACACTGAAGCTTTCTTT. Protein sequence: CASIPGENTEAFF. The chain carries TRBV10-2 and TRBJ1-1; D possibly corresponds to TRBD1 (5 bases). V lost 7 bases and J lost 1, with 10 bases in between. There are 13 residues in the CDR3. The germline CDR1 and CDR2 sequences are WSHSY and SAAADI.